This T cell receptor (beta chain) emerged from a study of blood T cell repertoires in COVID-19. Adults between about 18 and 89 years of age took part from 20 to 25 US areas. Trimming took 0 bases from V and 4 from J, leaving 10 bases between them. This CDR3 region has 15 residues. Germline-derived CDR1 and CDR2 are MNHEY and SMNVEV (reference sequence). In the original analysis: Reference gene primer amplification in the assay estimated nucleated cell counts. Sequenced by immunoSEQ multiplex PCR; TCRdb stores in-frame clones only, minus some. V, J and clone size are taken as reported in that table, and D and trimming were inferred from the DNA itself. In the table there are over 200,000 clones, approximately 84% of which are singletons.

The sequence was obtained from a middle-aged man who had recovered from COVID-19. The source material was PBMCs or T cells enriched from blood (not recorded which). V and J are TRBV27 and TRBJ1-5; no clear D gene. The DNA of the CDR3 is TGTGCCAGCAGTTTATCTGCTTCGGAGAATCAGCCCCAGCATTTT. Translated: CASSLSASENQPQHF.